What follows describes a single T cell receptor beta chain. Per the study methods: From reference gene primer amplification, estimates of nucleated cell counts were derived. Sequenced by immunoSEQ multiplex PCR; TCRdb stores in-frame clones only, minus some. The DNA gave D and trimming, while V, J and clone size come from that table. Of around 260,000 clones in the sample, about nine tenths were seen once. The data were taken from a study of blood T cell repertoires in COVID-19. Study-wide background: Material from acute and convalescent COVID-19 was sourced from the United States, Italy and Spain. T cells, B-cell-depleted T cells, or PBMCs provided the cDNA or gDNA that served as material.

This CDR3 has 13 residues. Trimming stripped 2 bases from V and 6 bases from J, with 10 bases between. Source material: peripheral blood. The TCR was taken from a woman between 40 and 50 years old who had recovered from COVID-19. The V and J genes are TRBV12-3 or TRBV12-4 and TRBJ1-2; a possible D gene is TRBD1 (5 bases). CDR3 region: CASSLSGTHGYTF. As DNA, the CDR3 is TGTGCCAGCAGTTTAAGCGGGACTCATGGCTACACCTTC.